Below, 25 T cell receptor beta chains from the same sample are listed, as sequenced in a study of T cell responses to AZD1222 COVID-19 vaccine. Sequenced by immunoSEQ multiplex PCR; TCRdb stores in-frame clones only, minus some. The sample records approximately 180,000 clones, approximately 86% being singletons. The specimen comprised peripheral blood, sampled on day 0 of AZD1222 vaccination. The source of these receptors is an adult in good health.

This chain uses TRBV28 with TRBJ2-7; D is ambiguous. Germline CDR1 and CDR2: MDHEN and SYDVKM. The CDR3 totals 15 residues. V was trimmed by 0 bases and J by 5 bases, leaving 14 bases between them. The CDR3 here is CASSLWKGLSHEQYF. The CDR3 coding sequence is TGTGCCAGCAGTTTATGGAAGGGATTGTCCCACGAGCAGTACTTC. The complete variable domain, with remaining parts taken from reference TRBV28 and TRBJ2-7, reads DVKVTQSSRYLVKRTGEKVFLECVQDMDHENMFWYRQDPGLGLRLIYFSYDVKMKEKGDIPEGYSVSREKKERFSLILESASTNQTSMYLCASSLWKGLSHEQYFGPGTRLTVT.

CDR3 nucleotides: TGTGCCAGCAGCCCGACCTGGAGCAACGAGTCACCCCTCCACTTT. This codes for CASSPTWSNESPLHF. The rearrangement links TRBV4-2 to TRBJ1-6; D not certain. Germline V gives CDR1 LGHNA, CDR2 YNFKEQ. V was cut by 4 bases and J by 10 bases, with 17 bases left in between. This CDR3 spans 15 amino acids.

This chain connects TRBV27 to TRBJ1-2; 9 nucleotides agree with TRBD1. Trimming took 3 bases from V and 4 from J; bases not matched to a gene: 9. CDR1 and CDR2 from the germline V gene are MNHEY and SMNVEV (reference sequence). The CDR3 is made up of 16 amino acids. CDR3 sequence (DNA): TGTGCCAGCAGTTTCTCCGGGACAGGGTTTGTCTATGGCTACACCTTC. This codes for CASSFSGTGFVYGYTF.

This chain connects TRBV27 to TRBJ1-1, with D hard to call. Germline lookup yields CDR1 MNHEY and CDR2 SMNVEV (reference sequence). Trimming took off 10 bases at V and 2 bases at J, with 8 bases between the two ends. The CDR3 length is 11 residues. The CDR3 DNA sequence: TGTGCCACCTCCTCCAACACTGAAGCTTTCTTT. This gives the protein CATSSNTEAFF.

This sequence joins TRBV7-3 and TRBJ2-5, with D tentatively TRBD1 or TRBD2 (5 bases each). The CDR3 loop spans 13 amino acids. CDR1 is SGHTA and CDR2 is FQGTGA in the germline V gene. V was shortened by 2 bases and J by 1 base, with 5 bases between the two germline ends. The CDR3 nucleotides read TGTGCCAGCAGCTTAGGGACCCAAGAGACCCAGTACTTC. Translating gives CASSLGTQETQYF.

The V call is TRBV5-5, the J call TRBJ1-2, with 8 bases aligning to TRBD1. With V trimmed by 4 bases and J by 5 bases, 4 bases remained unmatched. Germline V gene sequence: CDR1 SGHKS, CDR2 YYEKEE (reference sequence). This CDR3 spans 13 amino acids. DNA of the CDR3: TGTGCCAGCAGCGGAGGGACAGGATATGGCTACACCTTC. It codes for CASSGGTGYGYTF.

About this clone itself: One end of the junction varies from germline; a read error may be responsible. The CDR3 is CASSLSGHAPQHF. CDR3 DNA sequence: TGTGCCAGCAGCTTATCGGGGCATGCGCCCCAGCATTTT. V usage is TRBV27 and J usage is TRBJ1-5; tentatively, D is TRBD1 (5 bases). Per the germline V gene, CDR1 is MNHEY and CDR2 is SMNVEV (reference sequence). This CDR3 is 13 amino acids long.

The V call is TRBV5-6, the J call TRBJ1-2; D uncertain. The V gene's germline CDR1 is SGHDT and CDR2 YYEEEE. The V end was cut by 5 bases, the J end by 4 bases, with 15 bases between. This CDR3 comprises 14 residues. This chain's CDR3 is CASRPDGVGYGYTF. The CDR3 coding sequence is TGTGCCAGCAGACCGGATGGGGTGGGCTATGGCTACACCTTC.

This rearrangement joins TRBV25-1 to TRBJ1-2; maybe TRBD1 (5 bases). The CDR3 has 16 amino acids. Germline V CDR1 and CDR2: MGHDK, SYGVNS. Between the trimmed V and J ends, which lost 6 bases and 6 bases, there was a span of 23 bases. This CDR3 reads CASRESGGERGHGYTF. CDR3 in DNA: TGTGCCAGCAGGGAGAGTGGGGGTGAACGAGGGCATGGCTACACCTTC.

This chain connects TRBV3-1 (or the pseudogene TRBV3-2) to TRBJ2-2; the match to TRBD2 covers 7 bases. Losses at the gene ends were 4 bases for V and 0 bases for J; bases not matched to a gene: 8. CDR1 and CDR2 from the germline V gene are LGHDT and YNNKEL (reference sequence). There are 17 residues in the CDR3. CDR3: CASSRRLAATNTGELFF. CDR3 DNA sequence: TGTGCCAGCAGCCGCAGACTAGCAGCTACGAACACCGGGGAGCTGTTTTTT.

V is TRBV3-1 (or the pseudogene TRBV3-2) and J is TRBJ2-4; 8 bases are shared with TRBD2. The CDR3 contains 18 residues. In germline, CDR1 is LGHDT, CDR2 YNNKEL (reference sequence). With V trimmed by 0 bases and J by 2 bases, 9 bases remained unmatched. This CDR3 reads CASSQDRAVAGTKNIQYF. The DNA for the CDR3 is TGTGCCAGCAGCCAAGATCGGGCTGTAGCGGGGACCAAAAACATTCAGTACTTC.

J is TRBJ1-6 and V is TRBV30; TRBD1 agrees at 7 bases. The germline V gene encodes CDR1 GTSNPN and CDR2 SVGIG (reference sequence). The CDR3 totals 14 residues. V trimming: 3 bases; J trimming: 7 bases; junction bases outside the gene matches: 6. The CDR3 loop reads CAWSPGQANSPLHF. The CDR3, as DNA: TGTGCCTGGAGCCCCGGACAGGCCAATTCACCCCTCCACTTT. The full variable domain, its missing parts supplied by reference TRBV30 and TRBJ1-6, is SQTIHQWPATLVQPVGSPLSLECTVEGTSNPNLYWYRQAAGRGLQLLFYSVGIGQISSEVPQNLSASRPQDRQFILSSKKLLLSDSGFYLCAWSPGQANSPLHFGNGTRLTVT.

The chain carries TRBV10-1 and TRBJ1-5, with D perhaps TRBD1 (6 bases). Trimming stripped 1 base from V and 11 bases from J, with 12 bases between. The germline CDR1 and CDR2 sequences are WNHNN and SYGVQD (reference sequence). The CDR3 length is 13 residues. In DNA, the CDR3 is TGCGCCAGCAGTGAGTTCAGGGGTTCATCCCAGCATTTT. The encoded protein is CASSEFRGSSQHF.

The chain couples TRBV27 to TRBJ1-6; tentative D call: TRBD1 (5 bases). Trimming stripped 6 bases from V and 7 bases from J, with 7 bases between. CDR3 length equals 12 residues. Germline assignment: CDR1 MNHEY and CDR2 SMNVEV (reference sequence). DNA of the CDR3: TGTGCCAGCAGGTACAGGAATTCACCCCTCCACTTT. Protein: CASRYRNSPLHF.

J is TRBJ1-6 and V is TRBV7-9, with a tentative D call TRBD1 (5 bases). CDR3 length: 14 amino acids. Per the germline V gene, CDR1 is SEHNR and CDR2 is FQNEAQ (reference sequence). Trimming removed 7 bases at V and 5 bases at J, with 12 bases between. The CDR3 reads CASTWGRDNSPLHF. The CDR3, as DNA: TGTGCCAGCACCTGGGGACGGGATAATTCACCCCTCCACTTT.

This chain joins TRBV14 and TRBJ1-6; D gene unclear. Germline V gives CDR1 SGHDN, CDR2 FVKESK. V was cut by 2 bases and J by 7 bases, with 12 bases left in between. CDR3 length: 15 amino acids. This chain's CDR3 is CASSQYRAENSPLHF. Written as DNA, the CDR3 is TGTGCCAGCAGCCAATACCGGGCGGAGAATTCACCCCTCCACTTT.

The chain carries TRBV27 and TRBJ1-1; no definite D call. V gave up 2 bases and J gave up 3 bases, with 10 bases separating them. CDR1 and CDR2 from the germline V gene are MNHEY and SMNVEV (reference sequence). CDR3 size: 14 residues. The DNA for the CDR3 is TGTGCCAGCAGTTTAATAGATTCGGACACTGAAGCTTTCTTT. This gives the protein CASSLIDSDTEAFF.

The V call is TRBV6-5, the J call TRBJ2-3; 9 positions agree with TRBD1. The length of the CDR3 is 16 residues. CDR1 is MNHEY, CDR2 SVGAGI, per germline. J lost 0 bases, V lost 0 bases, and 1 base had no gene match. The CDR3 nucleotides are TGTGCCAGCAGTTACTCGGGGACAGGGAGCACAGATACGCAGTATTTT. Amino acid sequence: CASSYSGTGSTDTQYF.

This clone showed up just once. This rearrangement joins TRBV27 to TRBJ1-2; D perhaps matches TRBD1 (5 bases). The CDR3 extends over 12 amino acids. The germline V gene has CDR1 MNHEY and CDR2 SMNVEV (reference sequence). V was pared by 6 bases and J by 4 bases, with 9 bases between. CDR3 nucleotide sequence: TGTGCCAGCAGGCGGGACGGCTATGGCTACACCTTC. It is translated as CASRRDGYGYTF.

The chain employs TRBV25-1 and TRBJ1-4, with D possibly being TRBD1 (5 bases). CDR3 size: 16 residues. V was cut by 0 bases and J by 10 bases, with 18 bases left in between. CDR1 is MGHDK and CDR2 is SYGVNS in the germline V gene. The CDR3: CASSEYPVGGSRKLFF. In DNA, the CDR3 is TGTGCCAGCAGTGAATATCCTGTGGGGGGTAGTAGAAAACTGTTTTTT.

The chain couples TRBV19 to TRBJ2-3, with D possibly TRBD1 on 6 matching bases. Germline V lookup: CDR1 LNHDA, CDR2 SQIVND (reference sequence). The CDR3 length is 13 residues. With 9 bases removed from V and 3 bases from J, the gap between germline ends came to 13 bases. Here the CDR3 reads CASQGLGTDTQYF. The CDR3 nucleotides are TGTGCCAGCCAGGGGCTGGGTACAGATACGCAGTATTTT. Variable domain in full (rest from reference TRBV19 and TRBJ2-3): DGGITQSPKYLFRKEGQNVTLSCEQNLNHDAMYWYRQDPGQGLRLIYYSQIVNDFQKGDIAEGYSVSREKKESFPLTVTSAQKNPTAFYLCASQGLGTDTQYFGPGTRLTVL.

This clone was counted a single time. The same CDR3 is also encoded by other DNA sequences in this sample. The chain uses TRBV25-1 and TRBJ1-4; D possibly corresponds to TRBD1 (6 bases). The germline V gene encodes CDR1 MGHDK and CDR2 SYGVNS. CDR3 length equals 12 residues. Trimming removed 4 bases from V and 7 bases from J, with 7 bases in between. CDR3 loop: CASSVGGEKLFF. Here the CDR3 DNA reads TGTGCCAGCAGTGTAGGGGGTGAAAAACTGTTTTTT.

V usage is TRBV6-1 and J usage is TRBJ1-5; D is possibly TRBD1 (5 bases). The CDR3 runs 16 residues. CDR1 is MNHNS and CDR2 is SASEGT in the germline V gene. V lost 4 bases and J 1 base, leaving 14 bases between the germline ends. CDR3 coding DNA: TGTGCCAGCAGTGTGTTCAGGGACTACAGCAATCAGCCCCAGCATTTT. Translation gives CASSVFRDYSNQPQHF.

The rearrangement links TRBV7-9 to TRBJ2-1; 13 positions match TRBD2. CDR1 and CDR2 from the germline V gene are SEHNR and FQNEAQ (reference sequence). With V trimmed by 4 bases and J by 2 bases, 2 bases remained unmatched. This CDR3 is 16 amino acids long. The CDR3 here is CASSWTSGGTYNEQFF. CDR3 bases: TGTGCCAGCAGCTGGACTAGCGGGGGAACCTACAATGAGCAGTTCTTC.

The rearrangement joins TRBV2 to TRBJ1-1, with D perhaps TRBD1 (6 bases). In germline, CDR1 is SNHLY, CDR2 FYNNEI. The CDR3 sequence is 13 residues long. The ends were cut back, 6 bases at V and 4 bases at J, with 12 bases in the middle. The CDR3 DNA follows: TGTGCCAGCAGGGCAGGGGTTGGCACTGAAGCTTTCTTT. Protein: CASRAGVGTEAFF. Drawing the rest from reference TRBV2 and TRBJ1-1, the complete variable domain is EPEVTQTPSHQVTQMGQEVILRCVPISNHLYFYWYRQILGQKVEFLVSFYNNEISEKSEIFDDQFSVERPDGSNFTLKIRSTKLEDSAMYFCASRAGVGTEAFFGQGTRLTVV.